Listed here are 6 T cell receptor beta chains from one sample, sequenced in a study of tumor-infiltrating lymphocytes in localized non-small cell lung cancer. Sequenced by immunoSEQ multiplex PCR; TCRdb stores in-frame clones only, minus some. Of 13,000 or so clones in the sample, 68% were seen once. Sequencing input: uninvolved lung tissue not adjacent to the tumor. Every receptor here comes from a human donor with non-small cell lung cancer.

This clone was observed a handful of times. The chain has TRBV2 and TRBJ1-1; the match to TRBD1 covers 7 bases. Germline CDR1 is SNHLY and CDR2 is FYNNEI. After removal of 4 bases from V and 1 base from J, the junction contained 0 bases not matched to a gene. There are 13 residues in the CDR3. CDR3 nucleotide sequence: TGTGCCAGCAGTGGACAGGGGAACACTGAAGCTTTCTTT. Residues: CASSGQGNTEAFF.

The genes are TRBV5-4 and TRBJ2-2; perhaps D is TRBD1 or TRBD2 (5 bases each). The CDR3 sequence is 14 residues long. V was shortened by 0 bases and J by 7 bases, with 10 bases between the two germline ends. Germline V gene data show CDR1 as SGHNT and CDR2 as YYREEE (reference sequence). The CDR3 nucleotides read TGTGCCAGCAGCTTGGCGGGGCCCGGCGGGGAGCTGTTTTTT. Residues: CASSLAGPGGELFF.

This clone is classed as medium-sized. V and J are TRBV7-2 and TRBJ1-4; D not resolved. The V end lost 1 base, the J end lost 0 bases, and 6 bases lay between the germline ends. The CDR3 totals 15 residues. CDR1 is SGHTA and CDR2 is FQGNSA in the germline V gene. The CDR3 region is CASSLDSATNEKLFF. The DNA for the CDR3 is TGTGCCAGCAGCTTAGACAGTGCAACTAATGAAAAACTGTTTTTT.

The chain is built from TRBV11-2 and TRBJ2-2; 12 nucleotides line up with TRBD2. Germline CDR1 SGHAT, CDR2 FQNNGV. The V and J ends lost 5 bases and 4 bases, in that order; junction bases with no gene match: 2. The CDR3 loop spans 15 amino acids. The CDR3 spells CASSATSGGTGELFF. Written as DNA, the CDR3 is TGTGCCAGCAGCGCGACTAGCGGGGGCACCGGGGAGCTGTTTTTT.

The CDR3, as DNA: TGTGCCAGCAGTGAAGGGTGGGGTCGCGAGCAGTACTTC. This codes for CASSEGWGREQYF. The chain couples TRBV6-1 to TRBJ2-7; D call uncertain. Germline V gene sequence: CDR1 MNHNS, CDR2 SASEGT. The germline V and J ends were trimmed by 1 base and 6 bases, with 10 bases remaining between them. The CDR3 runs to 13 residues.

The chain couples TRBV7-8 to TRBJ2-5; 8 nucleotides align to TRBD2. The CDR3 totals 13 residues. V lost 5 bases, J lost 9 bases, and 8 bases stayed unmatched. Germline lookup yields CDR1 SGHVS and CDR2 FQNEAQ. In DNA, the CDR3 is TGTGCCAGCAGCCGGCGGGGGGTATGGGCCCAGTACTTC. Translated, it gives CASSRRGVWAQYF.